The following is a T cell receptor (beta chain) sequence with its context. The target antigen is unknown. Since all of the isolated RNA was reverse transcribed, expressed TCRB transcripts were what got sequenced. The method was immunoSEQ multiplex PCR; TCRdb's version includes in-frame clones alone and lacks a portion of them. The sample holds hundreds of thousands of clones, roughly a tenth seen once. Germline V gives CDR1 GTSNPN, CDR2 SVGIG (reference sequence). The CDR3 has 11 residues. The V end lost 2 bases, the J end lost 9 bases, and 8 bases lay between the germline ends. These data belong to a study of beta chain features in type 1 diabetes. As for the study in general: The samples had approximately 100,000,000 sorted cells examined in all. Study-wide results and caveats: Patients showed naive, central memory and Treg TCRB repertoires that appeared more similar than those of healthy donors. A moderate, significant TCRB CDR3 shortening appeared in type 1 diabetes across four CD4+ subsets. The study found fewer insertions and more deletions at VDJ junctions in type 1 diabetes patients.

This chain links TRBV30 with TRBJ2-1; D might be TRBD1 (6 bases). This receptor was taken from a man aged 25-40 years with type 1 diabetes. The sample consisted of naive CD4+ T cells from blood. The CDR3 region is CAWSLGGEQFF. The CDR3 bases are TGTGCCTGGAGTCTAGGGGGTGAGCAGTTCTTC.